This paragraph reports one T cell receptor beta chain. Its antigen is not identified. Only CD45RO-negative cells positively selected for CCR7 counted as naive CD8 cells, so terminally differentiated effector memory CD45RA+ cells were excluded. TCRdb's table, derived via immunoSEQ multiplex PCR, lists solely in-frame clones and lacks some. Altogether around 600,000 clones are present, around 96% being singletons, with the ten largest covering around 0.11%. This sample was included in a study of shared clonotypes between healthy human individuals. Findings of the study overall: Expectations were that clonotype sharing among donors would be affected by sequencing depth.

The CDR3 loop spans 15 amino acids. V gave up 5 bases and J gave up 7 bases, with 17 bases separating them. CDR1 is MDHEN and CDR2 is SYDVKM in the germline V gene. The sequenced sample consisted of naive CD8+ T cells sorted from blood. The genes are TRBV28 and TRBJ2-2, with D perhaps TRBD2 (6 bases). This sequence originates from a woman under 40 in good health. DNA of the CDR3: TGTGCCAGCAGTGGGGGTCACGGGAGTGGCGGGGAGCTGTTTTTT. Its protein product is CASSGGHGSGGELFF. The variable domain in full, with the rest retrieved from reference TRBV28 and TRBJ2-2, is DVKVTQSSRYLVKRTGEKVFLECVQDMDHENMFWYRQDPGLGLRLIYFSYDVKMKEKGDIPEGYSVSREKKERFSLILESASTNQTSMYLCASSGGHGSGGELFFGEGSRLTVL.